These 4 T cell receptor beta chains share one sample of origin, sequenced in a study of blood T cell repertoires in COVID-19. Sequenced by immunoSEQ multiplex PCR; TCRdb stores in-frame clones only, minus some. The sample lists 180,000 or so clones; roughly 83% were seen once. The sample consisted of PBMCs or T cells enriched from blood (not recorded which). The receptors derive from a man aged 40-50 years with acute COVID-19.

This chain links TRBV7-3 with TRBJ2-7; 9 bases agree with TRBD2. Trimming at V came to 2 bases and at J to 5 bases, leaving 10 bases not matched to a gene. The CDR3 length is 16 residues. CDR1 and CDR2 from the germline V gene are SGHTA and FQGTGA. CDR3 DNA: TGTGCCAGCAGCTTACTGGCTAGCGGGATCCGAAACGAGCAGTACTTC. Protein sequence: CASSLLASGIRNEQYF.

The CDR3 protein is CATNTAGQFNEKLFF. The CDR3 DNA is TGTGCCACCAATACTGCGGGACAGTTTAATGAAAAACTGTTTTTT. This chain links TRBV28 with TRBJ1-4; 7 nucleotides match TRBD1. With 10 bases clipped from V and 4 bases from J, the junction kept 12 bases outside the gene matches. In germline, CDR1 is MDHEN, CDR2 SYDVKM. CDR3 length: 15 residues.

The chain has TRBV7-3 and TRBJ2-2; D gene uncertain. V was cut by 3 bases and J by 0 bases, with 8 bases left in between. Germline lookup yields CDR1 SGHTA and CDR2 FQGTGA. CDR3 size: 15 residues. The CDR3 sequence: CASSLKYSNTGELFF. The CDR3 DNA follows: TGTGCCAGCAGCTTGAAGTACTCGAACACCGGGGAGCTGTTTTTT.

V is TRBV7-6 and J is TRBJ2-3, with 14 nucleotides matching TRBD2. V shed 5 bases, J shed 0 bases, and the junction held 7 bases outside the gene matches. The germline gives CDR1 SGHVS, CDR2 FNYEAQ. The CDR3 spans 18 residues. CDR3 amino acids: CASSPGLAGGPSTDTQYF. The DNA of the CDR3 is TGTGCCAGCAGCCCCGGACTAGCGGGAGGCCCTAGCACAGATACGCAGTATTTT.